This TCR beta chain was obtained from a study of blood T cell repertoires in COVID-19. CDR1 and CDR2 from the germline V gene are MDHEN and SYDVKM. Losses at the gene ends were 7 bases for V and 6 bases for J; bases not matched to a gene: 10. This CDR3 region has 15 residues. Repertoires were generated with immunoSEQ multiplex PCR, while TCRdb's copy carries only in-frame clones and drops some. The profile shows roughly 250,000 clones, about 87% of them singletons. This TCR was recovered from a woman aged 40 to 49 with acute COVID-19. The genes are TRBV28 and TRBJ1-5; 9 nucleotides agree with TRBD1. Sequenced input: PBMCs or T cells enriched from blood (not recorded which). CDR3: CASNQLDRGGQPQHF. CDR3 nucleotide sequence: TGTGCCAGCAACCAATTGGACAGGGGAGGTCAGCCCCAGCATTTT.